This T cell receptor (beta chain) was sequenced in a study of T-cell memory formation after mild COVID-19 (dated by TCRdb to 2020 to 2023). At the level of the whole study: TCR sequence clusters from the two donors were found to be largely donor specific. Longitudinal TCRalpha and TCRbeta repertoire sequencing tracked T-cell clones expanding and contracting after mild COVID-19 in a couple of donors. The cohort was made up of two young adult volunteers, one female and one male, who were previously healthy. What the authors observed across the whole study: SARS-CoV-2 specificity was not confirmed for the second-wave clones peaking on day 37. Contracting CD4+ clones appeared mostly in the CM and EM memory subsets, whereas CD8+ clones were enriched in EMRA. Some responding clones were found in pre-infection memory, which suggests that pre-existing cross-reactive memory T cells took part in the SARS-CoV-2 response. Balanced CD4/CD8 phenotypes were observed for clones contracting from day 15 to 85, whereas a bias towards CD4+ was observed for a second wave of clones expanding from day 15 to 37. The study covered only two mild cases, and larger cohorts including severe cases with pre-infection samples were considered necessary.

This clonotype has just a few counts. Its antigen remains undetermined. No much larger clone exists at a distance of one base, and base qualities are not known. Sequenced on an Illumina NovaSeq 6000. cDNA libraries for TCRalpha and TCRbeta were prepared by 5'RACE using constant-segment primers, with sample barcodes and unique molecular identifiers added. Trizol reagent was used to extract RNA from every sample. The libraries were amplified in two PCR steps, and the second step added a second sample barcode and Illumina TruSeq adapters. Sequencing of libraries was performed on an Illumina NovaSeq with 2 x 150 bp paired-end reads. The authors' pipeline ran thus. The reads were demultiplexed and collapsed into UMI-guided consensus sequences using migec v1.2.7. Using mixcr v2.1.11, UMI consensuses were aligned to TRA and TRB V and J templates and then assembled into clonotypes. Expanded or contracted clonotypes were those called significant by both edgeR and NoisET, with noise models trained on biological replicates. For edgeR calls, a false discovery rate-adjusted p below 0.01 and a log2 fold-change threshold of 1 were applied. As an exploratory analysis of dynamics, max-normalized trajectories of the 1000 most abundant clonotypes were examined with PCA combined with hierarchical clustering. Separately sequenced CD4+ and CD8+ repertoires were used to assign a CD4 or CD8 phenotype to each responding clone. TCRdb reanalyzed the raw reads on its own, using fastp at Q25 for trimming and MiXCR for clone calling, and kept in-frame beta chains. Entries are consolidated by CDR3 protein sequence, retaining the most common genes and DNA. These V and J calls rely on TCRdb rather than the paper's analysis. The sample has about 560,000 distinct CDR3 sequences on record, about 20% of them singletons. The top ten constitute around 9.2% of the sample.

Ficoll-Paque density gradient centrifugation was used to isolate PBMCs. Germline trimming: 1 base from V, 6 bases from J; junction bases outside gene matches: 7. As encoded in the germline V gene (reference sequence), CDR1 is SEHNR while CDR2 is FQNEAQ. Including the terminal cysteine and phenylalanine, the CDR3 comprises 15 residues. The only DNA kept is the CDR3, 45 bases in frame from the first base. The clonotype originates from an adult woman who had mild COVID-19 (a few samples of this study predate the infection). The sample titles of this study are shuffled in the database, so cell type and time point are left out; the donor was told from shared clones. The sequenced sample was PBMCs or a T cell subset sorted from them (not recorded which). This chain is built from TRBV7-9 and TRBJ2-3, and 7 junction bases match TRBD2. The base sequence is TGTGCCAGCAGCTTAGTTTCCAGCGGGGAGGATACGCAGTATTTT. Translation gives CASSLVSSGEDTQYF.